This entry is about one TCR beta chain. Its antigen is as yet unknown. The sample comes from a study of blood T cells in healthy people across ages. Study outcomes and limitations: There was no known CMV status for donors, so expanded clonotype changes were possibly confounded. A greater number of naive CD4+ cells and higher diversity distinguished long-lived donors from aged donors.

The V end was cut by 5 bases, the J end by 1 base, with 14 bases between. Germline V gene lookup returns CDR1 MNHEY and CDR2 SVGAGI. This CDR3 has 15 residues. A sample-barcoded 5' primer and a J-beta primer mix were used in a second PCR of roughly 7 to 11 cycles. TCRdb reprocessed the 5' RACE reads via MiXCR and lists one record per CDR3 protein. Of about 650,000 distinct CDR3 sequences listed, roughly 30% were seen once; the top ten hold 15%. This sequence originates from a woman older than 75 in good health. Source material: blood. This chain joins TRBV6-5 and TRBJ1-1; D not resolved. The CDR3 loop is CASSEYGRQNTEAFF. The CDR3 DNA reads TGTGCCAGCAGTGAGTACGGACGGCAGAACACTGAAGCTTTCTTT.